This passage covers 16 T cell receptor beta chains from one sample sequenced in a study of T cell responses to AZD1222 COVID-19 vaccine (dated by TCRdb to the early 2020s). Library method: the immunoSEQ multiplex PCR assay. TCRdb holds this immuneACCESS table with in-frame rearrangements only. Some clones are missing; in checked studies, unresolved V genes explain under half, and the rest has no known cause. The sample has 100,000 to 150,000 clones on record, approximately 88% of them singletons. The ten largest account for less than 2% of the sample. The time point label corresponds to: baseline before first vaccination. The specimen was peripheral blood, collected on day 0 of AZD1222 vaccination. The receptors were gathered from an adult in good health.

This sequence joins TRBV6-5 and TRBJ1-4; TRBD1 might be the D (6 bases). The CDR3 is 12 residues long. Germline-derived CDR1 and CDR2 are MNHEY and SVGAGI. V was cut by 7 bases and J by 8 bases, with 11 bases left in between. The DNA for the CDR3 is TGTGCCAGCAACGGGGGCGAGGAAAAACTGTTTTTT. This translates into CASNGGEEKLFF.

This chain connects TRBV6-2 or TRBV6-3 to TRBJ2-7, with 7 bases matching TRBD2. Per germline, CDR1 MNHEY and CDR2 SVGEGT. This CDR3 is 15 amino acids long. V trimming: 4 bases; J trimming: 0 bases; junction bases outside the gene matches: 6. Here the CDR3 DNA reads TGTGCCAGCAGTTCGGCTAGCGGACTCTCCTACGAGCAGTACTTC. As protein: CASSSASGLSYEQYF.

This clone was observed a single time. Written as DNA, the CDR3 is TGTGCCAGCAGCTACCATCGGAGCTACAATGAGCAGTTCTTC. Its protein product is CASSYHRSYNEQFF. The chain has TRBV11-3 and TRBJ2-1; no firm D call. The V end was cut by 4 bases, the J end by 3 bases, with 10 bases between. This CDR3 has 14 residues. Germline assignment: CDR1 SGHNT and CDR2 YENEEA.

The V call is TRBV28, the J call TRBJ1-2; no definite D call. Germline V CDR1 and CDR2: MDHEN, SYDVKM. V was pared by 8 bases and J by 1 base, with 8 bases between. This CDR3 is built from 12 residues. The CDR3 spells CASWTVNYGYTF. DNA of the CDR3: TGTGCCAGCTGGACCGTTAACTATGGCTACACCTTC.

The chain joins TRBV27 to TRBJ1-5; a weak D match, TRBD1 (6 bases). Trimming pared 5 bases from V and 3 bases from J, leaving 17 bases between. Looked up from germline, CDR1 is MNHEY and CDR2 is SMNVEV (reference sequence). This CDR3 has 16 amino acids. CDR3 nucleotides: TGTGCCAGCAGTCCACGGTCGCAGGGGTACAATCAGCCCCAGCATTTT. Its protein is CASSPRSQGYNQPQHF.

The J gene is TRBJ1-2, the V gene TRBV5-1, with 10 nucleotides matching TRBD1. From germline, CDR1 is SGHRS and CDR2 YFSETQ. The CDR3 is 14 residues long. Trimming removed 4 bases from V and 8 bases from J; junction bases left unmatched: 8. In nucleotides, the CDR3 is TGCGCCAGCAGCCATGGACAGGGGGTAAACGGCTACACCTTC. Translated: CASSHGQGVNGYTF.

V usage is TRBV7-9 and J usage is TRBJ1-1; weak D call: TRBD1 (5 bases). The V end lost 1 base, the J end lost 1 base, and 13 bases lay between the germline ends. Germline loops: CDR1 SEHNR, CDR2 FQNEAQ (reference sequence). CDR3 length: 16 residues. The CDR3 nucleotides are TGTGCCAGCAGCTTAGTGGGGACGGCCGGGAACACTGAAGCTTTCTTT. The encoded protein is CASSLVGTAGNTEAFF.

CDR3 nucleotide sequence: TGTGCCAGCAGTTTATCTGGCAGCTTCTATGGCTACACCTTC. It yields the protein CASSLSGSFYGYTF. V gene TRBV27 combines with J gene TRBJ1-2; no reliable D call. The V gene's germline CDR1 is MNHEY and CDR2 SMNVEV (reference sequence). The CDR3 contains 14 residues. Trimming left V 0 bases short and J 4 bases short, with 9 bases between.

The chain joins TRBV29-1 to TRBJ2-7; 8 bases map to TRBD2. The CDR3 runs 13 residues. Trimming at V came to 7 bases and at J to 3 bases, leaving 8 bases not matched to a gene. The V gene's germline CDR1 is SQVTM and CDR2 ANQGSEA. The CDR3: CSAGLAIDYEQYF. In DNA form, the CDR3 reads TGCAGCGCCGGACTAGCCATAGACTACGAGCAGTACTTC.

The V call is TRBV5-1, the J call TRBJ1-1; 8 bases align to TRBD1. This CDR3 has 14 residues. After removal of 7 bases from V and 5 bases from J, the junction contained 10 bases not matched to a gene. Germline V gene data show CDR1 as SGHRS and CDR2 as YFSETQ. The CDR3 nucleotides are TGCGCCAGCCAAGGACAGGGAATCCAAACTGAAGCTTTCTTT. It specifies CASQGQGIQTEAFF.

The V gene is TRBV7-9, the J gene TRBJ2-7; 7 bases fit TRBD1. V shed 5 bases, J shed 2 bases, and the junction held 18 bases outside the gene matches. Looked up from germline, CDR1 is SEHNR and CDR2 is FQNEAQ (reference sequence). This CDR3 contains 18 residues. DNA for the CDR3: TGTGCCAGCAGCCCCGCCGCCGTGACAGGGTCCCAGCCCTACGAGCAGTACTTC. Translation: CASSPAAVTGSQPYEQYF.

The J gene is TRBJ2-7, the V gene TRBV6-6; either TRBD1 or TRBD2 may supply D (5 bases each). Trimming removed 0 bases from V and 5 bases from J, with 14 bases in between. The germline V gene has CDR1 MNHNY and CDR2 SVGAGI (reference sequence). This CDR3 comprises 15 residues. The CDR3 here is CASSYSLGTGNEQYF. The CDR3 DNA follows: TGTGCCAGCAGTTACTCCCTCGGGACGGGAAACGAGCAGTACTTC.

The CDR3 DNA follows: TGTGCCAGCAGCCGAGGGACAGTCGGGGGATACGAGCAGTACTTC. It encodes CASSRGTVGGYEQYF. The chain is built from TRBV6-5 and TRBJ2-7; maybe TRBD1 (7 bases). Trimming took 6 bases from V and 4 from J, leaving 19 bases between them. CDR1 is MNHEY, CDR2 SVGAGI, per germline. The length of the CDR3 is 15 residues.

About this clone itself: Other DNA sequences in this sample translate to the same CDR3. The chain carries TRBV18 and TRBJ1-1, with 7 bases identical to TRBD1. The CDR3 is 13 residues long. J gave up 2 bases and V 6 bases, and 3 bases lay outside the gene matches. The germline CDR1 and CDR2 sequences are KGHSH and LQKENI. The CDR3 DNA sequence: TGTGCCAGCTCTCAGGGGGGCAACACTGAAGCTTTCTTT. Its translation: CASSQGGNTEAFF.

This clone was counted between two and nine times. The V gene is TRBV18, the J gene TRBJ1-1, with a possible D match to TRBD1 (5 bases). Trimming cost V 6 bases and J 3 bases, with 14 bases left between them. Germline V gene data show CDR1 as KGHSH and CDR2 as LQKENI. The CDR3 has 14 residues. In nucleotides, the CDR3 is TGTGCCAGCTCCCAGCAGGGCCCCTACACTGAAGCTTTCTTT. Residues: CASSQQGPYTEAFF.

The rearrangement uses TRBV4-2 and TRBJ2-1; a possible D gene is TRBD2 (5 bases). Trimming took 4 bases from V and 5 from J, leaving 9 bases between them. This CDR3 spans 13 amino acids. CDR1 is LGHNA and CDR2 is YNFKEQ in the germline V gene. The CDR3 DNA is TGTGCCAGCAGCCCCGAACTAGACAATGAGCAGTTCTTC. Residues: CASSPELDNEQFF.